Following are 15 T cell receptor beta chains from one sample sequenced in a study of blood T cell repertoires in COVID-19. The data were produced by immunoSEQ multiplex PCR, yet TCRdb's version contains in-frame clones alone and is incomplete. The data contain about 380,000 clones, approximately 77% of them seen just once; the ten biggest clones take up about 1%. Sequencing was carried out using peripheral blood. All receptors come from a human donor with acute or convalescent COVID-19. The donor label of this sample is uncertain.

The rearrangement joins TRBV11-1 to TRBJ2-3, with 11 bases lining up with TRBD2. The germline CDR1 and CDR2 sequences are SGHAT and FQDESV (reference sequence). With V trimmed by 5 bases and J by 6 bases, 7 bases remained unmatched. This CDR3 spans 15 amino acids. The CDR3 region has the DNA TGTGCCAGCAGCAACTTACTAGCGGGGGTTGATACGCAGTATTTT. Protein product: CASSNLLAGVDTQYF.

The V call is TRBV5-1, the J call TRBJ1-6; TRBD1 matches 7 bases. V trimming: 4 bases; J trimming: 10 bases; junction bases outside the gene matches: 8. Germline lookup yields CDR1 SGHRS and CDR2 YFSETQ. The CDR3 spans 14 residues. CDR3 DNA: TGCGCCAGCAGCACCGGGGACAGACAGTCACCCCTCCACTTT. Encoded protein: CASSTGDRQSPLHF. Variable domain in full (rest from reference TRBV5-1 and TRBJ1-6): KAGVTQTPRYLIKTRGQQVTLSCSPISGHRSVSWYQQTPGQGLQFLFEYFSETQRNKGNFPGRFSGRQFSNSRSEMNVSTLELGDSALYLCASSTGDRQSPLHFGNGTRLTVT.

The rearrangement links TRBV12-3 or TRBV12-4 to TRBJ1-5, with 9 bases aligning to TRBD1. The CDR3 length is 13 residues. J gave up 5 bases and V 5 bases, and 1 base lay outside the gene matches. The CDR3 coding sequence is TGTGCCAGCAGTGGACAGGGGCATCAGCCCCAGCATTTT. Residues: CASSGQGHQPQHF.

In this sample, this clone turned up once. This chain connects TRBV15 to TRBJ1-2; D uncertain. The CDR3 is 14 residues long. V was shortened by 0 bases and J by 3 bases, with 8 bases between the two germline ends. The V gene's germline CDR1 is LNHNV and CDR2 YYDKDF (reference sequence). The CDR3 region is CATSRDRTDYGYTF. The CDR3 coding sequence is TGTGCCACCAGCAGAGATAGAACGGACTATGGCTACACCTTC.

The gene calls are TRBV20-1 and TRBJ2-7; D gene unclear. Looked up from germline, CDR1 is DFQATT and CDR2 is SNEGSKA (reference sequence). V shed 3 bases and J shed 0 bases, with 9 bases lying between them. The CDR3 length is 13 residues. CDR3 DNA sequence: TGCAGTGCTAGTTTGGTAGCCTCCTACGAGCAGTACTTC. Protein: CSASLVASYEQYF.

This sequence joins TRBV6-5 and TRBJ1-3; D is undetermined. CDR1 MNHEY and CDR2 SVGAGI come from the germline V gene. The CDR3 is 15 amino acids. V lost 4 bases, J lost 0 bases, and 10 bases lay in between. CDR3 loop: CASSFDISSGNTIYF. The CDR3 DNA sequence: TGTGCCAGCAGTTTCGACATCAGCTCTGGAAACACCATATATTTT.

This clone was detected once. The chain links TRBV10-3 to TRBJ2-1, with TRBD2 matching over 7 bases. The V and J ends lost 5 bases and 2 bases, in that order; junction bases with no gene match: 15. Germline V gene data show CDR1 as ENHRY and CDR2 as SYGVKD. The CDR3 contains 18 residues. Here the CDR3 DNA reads TGTGCCATCAGTCGGGATCGACTAGCTCTCAGGGCCTACAATGAGCAGTTCTTC. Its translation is CAISRDRLALRAYNEQFF.

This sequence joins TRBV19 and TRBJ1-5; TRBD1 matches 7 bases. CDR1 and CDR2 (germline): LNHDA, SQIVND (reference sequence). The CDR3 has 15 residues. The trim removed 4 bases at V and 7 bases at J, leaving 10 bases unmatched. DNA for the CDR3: TGTGCCAGTAGTAGGTCCACAGGGGTCGGACAGCCCCAGCATTTT. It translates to CASSRSTGVGQPQHF.

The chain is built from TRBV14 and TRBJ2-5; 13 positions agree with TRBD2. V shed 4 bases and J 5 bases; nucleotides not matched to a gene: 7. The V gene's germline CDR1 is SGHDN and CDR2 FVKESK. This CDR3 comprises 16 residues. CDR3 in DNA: TGTGCCAGCAGCCGACGGACTAGCGGGAGCCTTGAGACCCAGTACTTC. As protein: CASSRRTSGSLETQYF. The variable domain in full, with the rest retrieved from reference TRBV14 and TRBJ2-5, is EAGVTQFPSHSVIEKGQTVTLRCDPISGHDNLYWYRRVMGKEIKFLLHFVKESKQDESGMPNNRFLAERTGGTYSTLKVQPAELEDSGVYFCASSRRTSGSLETQYFGPGTRLLVL.

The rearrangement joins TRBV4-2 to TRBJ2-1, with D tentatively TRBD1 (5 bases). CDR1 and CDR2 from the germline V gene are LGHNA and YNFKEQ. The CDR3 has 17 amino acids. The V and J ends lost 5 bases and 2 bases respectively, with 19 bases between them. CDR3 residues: CASSGERQKTPYNEQFF. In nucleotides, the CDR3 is TGTGCCAGCAGCGGAGAGCGACAGAAAACCCCCTACAATGAGCAGTTCTTC.

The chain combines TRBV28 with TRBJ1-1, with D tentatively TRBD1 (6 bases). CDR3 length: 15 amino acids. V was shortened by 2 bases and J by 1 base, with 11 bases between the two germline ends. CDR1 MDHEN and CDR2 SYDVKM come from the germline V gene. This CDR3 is CASSLGGRKNTEAFF. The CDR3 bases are TGTGCCAGCAGTTTAGGGGGCCGAAAGAACACTGAAGCTTTCTTT. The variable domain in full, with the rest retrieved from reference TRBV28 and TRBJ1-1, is DVKVTQSSRYLVKRTGEKVFLECVQDMDHENMFWYRQDPGLGLRLIYFSYDVKMKEKGDIPEGYSVSREKKERFSLILESASTNQTSMYLCASSLGGRKNTEAFFGQGTRLTVV.

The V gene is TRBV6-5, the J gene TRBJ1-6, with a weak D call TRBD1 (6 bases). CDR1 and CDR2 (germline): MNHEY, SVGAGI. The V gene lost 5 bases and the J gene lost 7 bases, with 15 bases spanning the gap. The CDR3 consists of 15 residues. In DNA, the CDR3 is TGTGCCAGCAGTCCCGGGTGGGGGACAAATTCACCCCTCCACTTT. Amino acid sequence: CASSPGWGTNSPLHF.

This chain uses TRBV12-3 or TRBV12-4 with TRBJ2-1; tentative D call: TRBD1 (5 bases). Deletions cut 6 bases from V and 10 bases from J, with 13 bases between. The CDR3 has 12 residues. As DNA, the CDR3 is TGTGCCAGCAGGCTCATGGGGCCCGAGCAGTTCTTC. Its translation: CASRLMGPEQFF.

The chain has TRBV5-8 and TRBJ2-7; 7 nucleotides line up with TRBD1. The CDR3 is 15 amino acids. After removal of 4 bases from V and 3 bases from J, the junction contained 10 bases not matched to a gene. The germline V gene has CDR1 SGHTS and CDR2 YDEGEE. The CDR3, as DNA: TGTGCCAGCAGCCCTGGGGACAGAAAAGGCTACGAGCAGTACTTC. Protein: CASSPGDRKGYEQYF.

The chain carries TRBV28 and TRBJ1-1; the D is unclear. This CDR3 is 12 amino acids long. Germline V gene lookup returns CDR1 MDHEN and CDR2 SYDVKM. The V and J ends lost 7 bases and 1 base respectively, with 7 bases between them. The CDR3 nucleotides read TGTGCCAGCACGGTTACGAACACTGAAGCTTTCTTT. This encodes CASTVTNTEAFF.